The entry that follows covers one TCR beta chain sequence. The CDR3 covers 13 residues. Germline CDR1 is DFQATT and CDR2 is SNEGSKA (reference sequence). V gave up 3 bases and J gave up 1 base, with 9 bases separating them. Random hexamers were used to reverse transcribe the RNA input (about 0.45 to 1 ug). Coverage of TCR beta CDR3 amplification by immunoSEQ multiplex PCR extended to 54 Vbeta and 13 Jbeta. TCRdb re-called the immunoSEQ multiplex PCR reads through MiXCR, storing one row per CDR3 protein. The sample consists of 250,000 to 300,000 distinct CDR3 sequences, about 85% of them appearing once. The data derive from a study of CD8 T cells in Susac syndrome.

The source of this sequence is a human donor with multiple sclerosis. Input material: CD8+ T cells from PBMCs. The chain links TRBV20-1 to TRBJ1-1; D remains unclear. The CDR3 bases are TGCAGTGCTAGCGGTCTGCCGAACACTGAAGCTTTCTTT. Encoded protein: CSASGLPNTEAFF.